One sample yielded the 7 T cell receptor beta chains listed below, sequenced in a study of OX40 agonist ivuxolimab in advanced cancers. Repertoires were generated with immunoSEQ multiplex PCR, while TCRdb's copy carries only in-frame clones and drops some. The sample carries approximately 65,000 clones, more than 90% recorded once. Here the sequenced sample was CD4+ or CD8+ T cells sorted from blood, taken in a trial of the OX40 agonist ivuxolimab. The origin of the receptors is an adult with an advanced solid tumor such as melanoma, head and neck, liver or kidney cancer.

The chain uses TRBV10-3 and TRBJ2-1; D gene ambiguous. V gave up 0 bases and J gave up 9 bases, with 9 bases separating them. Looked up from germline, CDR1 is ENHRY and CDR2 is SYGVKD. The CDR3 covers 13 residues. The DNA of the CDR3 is TGTGCCATCAGTGAGTCGAGGAGTAGTGAGCAGTTCTTC. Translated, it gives CAISESRSSEQFF.

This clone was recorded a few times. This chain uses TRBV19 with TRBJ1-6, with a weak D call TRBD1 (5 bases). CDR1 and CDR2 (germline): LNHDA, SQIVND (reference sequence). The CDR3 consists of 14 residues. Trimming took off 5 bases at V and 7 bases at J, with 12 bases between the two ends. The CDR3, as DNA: TGTGCCAGTAGTTCAGGGTTGAGGAATTCACCCCTCCACTTT. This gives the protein CASSSGLRNSPLHF.

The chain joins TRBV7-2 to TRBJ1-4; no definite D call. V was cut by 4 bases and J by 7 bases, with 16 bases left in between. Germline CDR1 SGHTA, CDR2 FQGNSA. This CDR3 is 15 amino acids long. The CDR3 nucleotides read TGTGCCAGCAGCTCCGATCGGACGTGGAGTGAAAAACTGTTTTTT. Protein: CASSSDRTWSEKLFF.

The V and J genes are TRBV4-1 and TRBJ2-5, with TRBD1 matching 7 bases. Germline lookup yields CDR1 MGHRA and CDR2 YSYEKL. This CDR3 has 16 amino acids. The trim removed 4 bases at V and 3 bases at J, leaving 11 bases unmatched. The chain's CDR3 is CASSRTGDGGEETQYF. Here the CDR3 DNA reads TGCGCCAGCAGCCGAACAGGGGATGGGGGCGAAGAGACCCAGTACTTC.

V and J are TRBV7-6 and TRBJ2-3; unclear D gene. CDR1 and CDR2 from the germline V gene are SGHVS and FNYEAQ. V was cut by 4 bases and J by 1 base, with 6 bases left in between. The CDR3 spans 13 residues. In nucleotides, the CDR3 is TGTGCCAGCAGCTCACCCCGCACAGATACGCAGTATTTT. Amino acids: CASSSPRTDTQYF. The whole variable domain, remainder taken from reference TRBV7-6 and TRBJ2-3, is GAGVSQSPRYKVTKRGQDVALRCDPISGHVSLYWYRQALGQGPEFLTYFNYEAQQDKSGLPNDRFSAERPEGSISTLTIQRTEQRDSAMYRCASSSPRTDTQYFGPGTRLTVL.

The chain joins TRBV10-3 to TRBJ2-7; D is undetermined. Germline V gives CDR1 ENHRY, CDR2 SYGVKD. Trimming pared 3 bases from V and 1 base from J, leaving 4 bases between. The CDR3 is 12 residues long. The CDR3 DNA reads TGTGCCATCAGTGACAAGTCCTACGAGCAGTACTTC. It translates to CAISDKSYEQYF.

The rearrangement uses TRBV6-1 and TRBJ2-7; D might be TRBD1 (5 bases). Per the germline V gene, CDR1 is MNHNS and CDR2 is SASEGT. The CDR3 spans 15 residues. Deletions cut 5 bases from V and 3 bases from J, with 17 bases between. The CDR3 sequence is CASSPQGSDRYEQYF. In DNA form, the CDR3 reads TGTGCCAGCAGTCCCCAGGGATCAGACCGCTACGAGCAGTACTTC.